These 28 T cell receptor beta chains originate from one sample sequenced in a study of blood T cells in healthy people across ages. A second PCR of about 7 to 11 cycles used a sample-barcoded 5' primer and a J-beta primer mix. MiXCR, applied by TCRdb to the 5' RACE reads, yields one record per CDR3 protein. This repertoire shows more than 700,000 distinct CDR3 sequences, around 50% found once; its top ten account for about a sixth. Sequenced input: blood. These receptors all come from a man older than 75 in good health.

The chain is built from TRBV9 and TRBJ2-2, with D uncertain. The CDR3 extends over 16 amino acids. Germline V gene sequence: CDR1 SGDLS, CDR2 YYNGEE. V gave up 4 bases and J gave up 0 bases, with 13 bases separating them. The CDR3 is CASSPARHPNTGELFF. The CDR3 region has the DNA TGTGCCAGCAGCCCTGCCAGGCACCCGAACACCGGGGAGCTGTTTTTT.

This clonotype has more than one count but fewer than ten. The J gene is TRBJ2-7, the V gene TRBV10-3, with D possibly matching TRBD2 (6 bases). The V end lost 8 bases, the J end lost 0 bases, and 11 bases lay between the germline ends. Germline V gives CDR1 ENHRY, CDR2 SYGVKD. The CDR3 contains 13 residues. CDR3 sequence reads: CAIGDGSSYEQYF. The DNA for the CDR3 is TGTGCCATCGGGGACGGGAGCTCCTACGAGCAGTACTTC.

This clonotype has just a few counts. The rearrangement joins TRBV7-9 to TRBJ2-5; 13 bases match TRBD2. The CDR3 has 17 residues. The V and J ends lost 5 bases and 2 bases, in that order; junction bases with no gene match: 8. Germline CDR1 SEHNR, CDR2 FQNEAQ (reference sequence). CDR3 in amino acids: CASSRRTSGRGQETQYF. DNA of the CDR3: TGTGCCAGCAGCCGTCGGACTAGCGGGAGAGGGCAAGAGACCCAGTACTTC.

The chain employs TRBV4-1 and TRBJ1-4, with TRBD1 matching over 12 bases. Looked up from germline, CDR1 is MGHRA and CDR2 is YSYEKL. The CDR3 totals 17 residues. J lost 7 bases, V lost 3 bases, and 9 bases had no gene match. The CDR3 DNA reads TGCGCCAGCAGCCAGGGGGACAGGGGGCCATTAATTGAAAAACTGTTTTTT. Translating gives CASSQGDRGPLIEKLFF.

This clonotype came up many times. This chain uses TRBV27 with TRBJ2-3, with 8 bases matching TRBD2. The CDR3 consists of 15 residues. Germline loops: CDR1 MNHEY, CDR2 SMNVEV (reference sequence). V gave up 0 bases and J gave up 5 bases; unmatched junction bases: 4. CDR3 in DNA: TGTGCCAGCAGTTTATCGCTTAGCGGGATAGATACGCAGTATTTT. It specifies CASSLSLSGIDTQYF.

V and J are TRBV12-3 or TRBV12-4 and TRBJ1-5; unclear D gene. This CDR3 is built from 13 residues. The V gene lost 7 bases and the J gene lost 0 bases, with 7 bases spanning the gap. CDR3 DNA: TGTGCCAGCAATAGAGCTAGCAATCAGCCCCAGCATTTT. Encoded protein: CASNRASNQPQHF.

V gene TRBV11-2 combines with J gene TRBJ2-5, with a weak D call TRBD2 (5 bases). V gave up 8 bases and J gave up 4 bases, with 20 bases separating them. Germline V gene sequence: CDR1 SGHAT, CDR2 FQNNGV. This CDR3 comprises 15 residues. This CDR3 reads CASGPLAGRGETQYF. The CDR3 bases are TGTGCCAGCGGCCCGCTAGCCGGTCGGGGAGAGACCCAGTACTTC.

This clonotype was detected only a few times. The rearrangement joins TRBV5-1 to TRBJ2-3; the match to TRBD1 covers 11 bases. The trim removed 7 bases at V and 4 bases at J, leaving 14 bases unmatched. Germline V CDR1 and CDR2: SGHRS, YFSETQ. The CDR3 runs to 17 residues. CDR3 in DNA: TGCGCCAGCGGAACGGGACAGGGGGGTTCTAGGGCAGATACGCAGTATTTT. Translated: CASGTGQGGSRADTQYF.

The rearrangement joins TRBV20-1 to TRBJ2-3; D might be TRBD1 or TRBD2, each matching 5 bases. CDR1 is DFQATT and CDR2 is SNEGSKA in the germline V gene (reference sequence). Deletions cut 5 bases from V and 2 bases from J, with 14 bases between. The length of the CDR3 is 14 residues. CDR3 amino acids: CSAFRDPNTDTQYF. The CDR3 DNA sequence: TGCAGTGCTTTCCGGGACCCTAACACAGATACGCAGTATTTT.

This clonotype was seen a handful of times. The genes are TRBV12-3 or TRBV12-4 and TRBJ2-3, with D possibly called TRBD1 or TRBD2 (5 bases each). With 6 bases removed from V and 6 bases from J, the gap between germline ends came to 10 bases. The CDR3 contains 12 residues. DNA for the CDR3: TGTGCCAGCAGACTAGGGGCGGATACGCAGTATTTT. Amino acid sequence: CASRLGADTQYF.

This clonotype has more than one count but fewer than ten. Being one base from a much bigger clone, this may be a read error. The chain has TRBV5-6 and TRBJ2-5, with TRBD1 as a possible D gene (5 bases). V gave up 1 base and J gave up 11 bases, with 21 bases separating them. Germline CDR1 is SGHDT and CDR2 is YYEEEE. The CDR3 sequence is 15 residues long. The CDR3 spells CASSLLQGTYNEQYF. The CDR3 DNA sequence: TGTGCCAGCAGCTTGCTGCAGGGTACCTACAATGAGCAGTACTTC.

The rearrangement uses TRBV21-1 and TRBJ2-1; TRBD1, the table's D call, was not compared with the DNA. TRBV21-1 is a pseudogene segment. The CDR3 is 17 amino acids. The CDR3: CASSFRSRAWSYNEQFF. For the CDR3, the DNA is TGTGCCAGCAGCTTCAGGTCCAGGGCATGGTCCTACAATGAGCAGTTCTTC.

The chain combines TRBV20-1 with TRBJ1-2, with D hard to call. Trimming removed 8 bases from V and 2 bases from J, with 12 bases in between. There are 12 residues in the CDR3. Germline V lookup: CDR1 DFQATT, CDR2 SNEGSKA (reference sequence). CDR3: CSPRHINYGYTF. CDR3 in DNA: TGCAGTCCAAGACATATAAACTATGGCTACACCTTC.

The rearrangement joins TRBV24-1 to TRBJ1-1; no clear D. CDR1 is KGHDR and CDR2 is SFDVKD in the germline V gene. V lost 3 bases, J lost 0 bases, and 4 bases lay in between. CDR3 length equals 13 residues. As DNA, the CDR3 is TGTGCCACCAGTGATGGGTTGAACACTGAAGCTTTCTTT. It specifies CATSDGLNTEAFF.

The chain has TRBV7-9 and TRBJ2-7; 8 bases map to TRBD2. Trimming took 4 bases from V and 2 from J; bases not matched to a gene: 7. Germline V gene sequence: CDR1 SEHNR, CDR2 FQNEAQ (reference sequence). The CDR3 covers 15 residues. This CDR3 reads CASSCLVGRAYEQYF. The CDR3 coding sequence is TGTGCCAGCAGCTGCCTGGTCGGGAGGGCCTACGAGCAGTACTTC. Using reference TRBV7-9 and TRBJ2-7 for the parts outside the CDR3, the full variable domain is DTGVSQNPRHKITKRGQNVTFRCDPISEHNRLYWYRQTLGQGPEFLTYFQNEAQLEKSRLLSDRFSAERPKGSFSTLEIQRTEQGDSAMYLCASSCLVGRAYEQYFGPGTRLTVT.

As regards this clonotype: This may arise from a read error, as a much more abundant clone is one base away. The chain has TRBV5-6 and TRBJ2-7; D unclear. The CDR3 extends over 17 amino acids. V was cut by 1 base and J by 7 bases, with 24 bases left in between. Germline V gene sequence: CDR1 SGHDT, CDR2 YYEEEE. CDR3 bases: TGTGCCAGCAGCTTGTTGTCCCTAACCGTCTCCTACAATGAGCAGTACTTC. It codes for CASSLLSLTVSYNEQYF.

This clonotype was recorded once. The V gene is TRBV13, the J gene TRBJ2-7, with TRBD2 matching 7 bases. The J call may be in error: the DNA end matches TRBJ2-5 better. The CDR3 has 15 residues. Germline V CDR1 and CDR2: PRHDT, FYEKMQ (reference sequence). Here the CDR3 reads CASSREGGLGETQYF. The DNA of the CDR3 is TGTGCCAGCAGCCGTGAGGGAGGGCTCGGTGAGACCCAGTACTTC.

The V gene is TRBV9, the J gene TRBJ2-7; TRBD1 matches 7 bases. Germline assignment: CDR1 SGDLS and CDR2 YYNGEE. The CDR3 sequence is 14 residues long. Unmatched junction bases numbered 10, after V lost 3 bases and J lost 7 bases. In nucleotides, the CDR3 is TGTGCCAGCAGCGATCAAAAGGGGGCAAGGGAGCAGTACTTC. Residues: CASSDQKGAREQYF.

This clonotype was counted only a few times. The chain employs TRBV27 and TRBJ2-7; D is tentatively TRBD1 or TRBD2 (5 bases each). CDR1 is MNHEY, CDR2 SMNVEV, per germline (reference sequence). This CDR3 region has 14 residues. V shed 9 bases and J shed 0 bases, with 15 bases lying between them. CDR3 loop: CASRNPGSSYEQYF. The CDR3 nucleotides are TGTGCCAGTAGAAATCCAGGGAGCTCCTACGAGCAGTACTTC.

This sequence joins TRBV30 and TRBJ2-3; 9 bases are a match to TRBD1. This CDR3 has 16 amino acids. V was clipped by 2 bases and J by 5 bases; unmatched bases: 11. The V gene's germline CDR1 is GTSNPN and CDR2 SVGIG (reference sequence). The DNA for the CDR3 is TGTGCCTGGAGTAGAACCGGGACAGGGCCTCGAGATACGCAGTATTTT. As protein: CAWSRTGTGPRDTQYF.

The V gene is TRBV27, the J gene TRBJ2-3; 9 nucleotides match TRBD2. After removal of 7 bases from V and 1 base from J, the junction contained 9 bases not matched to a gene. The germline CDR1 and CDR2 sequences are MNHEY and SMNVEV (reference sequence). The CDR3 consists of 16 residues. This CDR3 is CASIKPGLAGTDTQYF. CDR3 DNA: TGTGCCAGCATCAAACCGGGACTAGCTGGCACAGATACGCAGTATTTT.

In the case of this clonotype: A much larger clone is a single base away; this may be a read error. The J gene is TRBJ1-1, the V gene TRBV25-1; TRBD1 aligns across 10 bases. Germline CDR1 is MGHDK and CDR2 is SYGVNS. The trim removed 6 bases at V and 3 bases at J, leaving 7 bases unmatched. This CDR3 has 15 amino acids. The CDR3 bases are TGTGCCAGCAGCGGGACAGGGGACGCGGACACTGAAGCTTTCTTT. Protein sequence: CASSGTGDADTEAFF.

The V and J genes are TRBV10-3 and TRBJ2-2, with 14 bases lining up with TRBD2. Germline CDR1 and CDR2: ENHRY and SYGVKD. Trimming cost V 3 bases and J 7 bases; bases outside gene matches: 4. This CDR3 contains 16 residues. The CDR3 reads CAISDSGLAGGGELFF. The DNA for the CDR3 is TGTGCCATCAGTGACTCCGGACTAGCGGGAGGCGGGGAGCTGTTTTTT.

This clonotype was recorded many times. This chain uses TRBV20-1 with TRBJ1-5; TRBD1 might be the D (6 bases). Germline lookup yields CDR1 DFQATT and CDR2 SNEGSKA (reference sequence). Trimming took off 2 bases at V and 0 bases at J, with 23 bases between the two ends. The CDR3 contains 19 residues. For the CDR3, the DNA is TGCAGTGCTAGACCCCGGGGGCAGGGGACGGCTTATAGCAATCAGCCCCAGCATTTT. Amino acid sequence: CSARPRGQGTAYSNQPQHF.

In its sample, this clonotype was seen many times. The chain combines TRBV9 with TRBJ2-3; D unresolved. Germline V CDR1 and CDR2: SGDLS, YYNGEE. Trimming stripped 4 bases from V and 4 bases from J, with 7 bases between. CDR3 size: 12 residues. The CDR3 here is CASSTMADTQYF. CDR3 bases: TGTGCCAGCAGCACGATGGCAGATACGCAGTATTTT.

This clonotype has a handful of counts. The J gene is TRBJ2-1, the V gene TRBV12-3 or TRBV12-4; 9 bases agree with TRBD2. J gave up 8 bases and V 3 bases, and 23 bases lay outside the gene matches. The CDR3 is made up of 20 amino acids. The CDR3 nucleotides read TGTGCCAGCAGTTTTCTATCGTGGTCAGCGGGAGGAAAGGACGTCGATGAGCAGTTCTTC. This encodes CASSFLSWSAGGKDVDEQFF.

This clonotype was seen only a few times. The CDR3 nucleotides read TGCGCCAGCAGCCAAGCGGAGGCCGGGGAGCTGTTTTTT. As protein: CASSQAEAGELFF. The V call is TRBV4-1, the J call TRBJ2-2; tentatively, D is TRBD2 (5 bases). The germline V gene has CDR1 MGHRA and CDR2 YSYEKL. This CDR3 is 13 amino acids long. Trimming shortened V by 1 base and J by 6 bases, and 6 bases separated the two germline ends.

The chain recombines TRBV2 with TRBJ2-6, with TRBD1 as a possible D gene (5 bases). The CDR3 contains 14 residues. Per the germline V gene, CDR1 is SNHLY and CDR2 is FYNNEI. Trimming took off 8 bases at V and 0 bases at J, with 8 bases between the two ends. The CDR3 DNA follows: TGTGCCAGCTGCAGGGACTCTGGGGCCAACGTCCTGACTTTC. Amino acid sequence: CASCRDSGANVLTF.